This note documents a single TCR beta chain sequence. These data originate in a study of OX40 agonist ivuxolimab in advanced cancers. Whole-study context: The treatment was a fully human IgG2 OX40 agonist, ivuxolimab. Three partial responders included one hepatocellular carcinoma patient and two cutaneous melanoma patients.

Sequencing used immunoSEQ multiplex PCR; TCRdb keeps in-frame clones, though not all of them. Of about 83,000 clones listed, around nine tenths are singletons. The junction had 6 bases not matched to a gene; V was cut back by 0 bases and J by 8 bases. CDR1 is MNHEY and CDR2 is SVGAGI in the germline V gene. The CDR3 consists of 15 residues. The source material was CD4+ or CD8+ T cells sorted from blood, sampled in a trial of the OX40 agonist ivuxolimab. The V gene is TRBV6-5, the J gene TRBJ2-1; 8 bases line up with TRBD2. This clonotype was obtained from an adult with an advanced solid tumor such as melanoma, head and neck, liver or kidney cancer. CDR3 loop: CASSYSGLAVDEQFF. The CDR3 bases are TGTGCCAGCAGTTACTCCGGACTAGCAGTCGATGAGCAGTTCTTC.